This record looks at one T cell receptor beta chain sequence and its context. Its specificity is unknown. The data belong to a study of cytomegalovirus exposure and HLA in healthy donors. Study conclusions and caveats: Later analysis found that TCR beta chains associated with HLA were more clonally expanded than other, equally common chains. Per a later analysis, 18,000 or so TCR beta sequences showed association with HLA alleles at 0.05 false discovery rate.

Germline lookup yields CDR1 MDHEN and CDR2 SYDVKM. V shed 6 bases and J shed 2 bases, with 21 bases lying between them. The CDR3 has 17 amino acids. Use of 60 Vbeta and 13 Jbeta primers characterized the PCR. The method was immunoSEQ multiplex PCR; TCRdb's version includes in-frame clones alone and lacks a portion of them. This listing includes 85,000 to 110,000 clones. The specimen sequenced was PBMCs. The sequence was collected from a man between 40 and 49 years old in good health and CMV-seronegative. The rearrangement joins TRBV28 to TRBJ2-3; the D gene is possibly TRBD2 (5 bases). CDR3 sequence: CASSPPAGSVYTDTQYF. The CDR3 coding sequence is TGTGCCAGCAGCCCCCCCGCGGGTTCCGTATACACAGATACGCAGTATTTT.